This is a list of T cell receptor beta chains from one sample in a study of identical twins. Each CDR3 protein is one row after TCRdb ran MiXCR on the 5' RACE reads. Of 250,000 or so distinct CDR3 sequences in the sample, roughly 7% were seen once. The sample was also linked to a second study, of yellow fever vaccine responses in identical twins.

Sequenced material: memory (CD45RO+) T cells sorted from blood. The receptors stem from a woman younger than 35 in good health. Each CDR3 is given with its conserved first and last residue. Each record gives: J gene, D gene, clone size, CDR3 length, V gene, CDR3 DNA, CDR3 protein. A D gene is named only where the DNA matches it firmly. Rows may omit the clone size; those that give it use once, few, many or a size class.

j_gene: TRBJ2-1; d_gene: TRBD2; abundance: many; len: 17; v_gene: TRBV4-1; CDR3nt: TGCGCCAGCAGCCAAACTAGCGGGATGGCGGGCTACAATGAGCAGTTCTTC; CDR3aa: CASSQTSGMAGYNEQFF
j_gene: TRBJ2-2; d_gene: TRBD2; abundance: few; len: 18; v_gene: TRBV20-1; CDR3nt: TGCAGTGCTAGGTTGACGGTGCGGGGGGGCGCGAACACCGGGGAGCTGTTTTTT; CDR3aa: CSARLTVRGGANTGELFF
j_gene: TRBJ1-2; d_gene: TRBD1; abundance: many; len: 12; v_gene: TRBV2; CDR3nt: TGTGCCAGGAGACAGGGAGACTATGGCTACACCTTC; CDR3aa: CARRQGDYGYTF
j_gene: TRBJ2-7; d_gene: .; abundance: many; len: 14; v_gene: TRBV5-1; CDR3nt: TGCGCCAGCAGCTCGGACAGCCTGTCCTACGAGCAGTACTTC; CDR3aa: CASSSDSLSYEQYF
j_gene: TRBJ2-1; d_gene: .; abundance: many; len: 14; v_gene: TRBV10-3; CDR3nt: TGTGCCATCAGAGGAGGGGGCTCCTACAATGAGCAGTTCTTC; CDR3aa: CAIRGGGSYNEQFF
j_gene: TRBJ2-1; d_gene: TRBD2; abundance: few; len: 15; v_gene: TRBV12-3/TRBV12-4; CDR3nt: TGTGCCAGCAGTCTATGGACTAGCGGATACAATGAGCAGTTCTTC; CDR3aa: CASSLWTSGYNEQFF
j_gene: TRBJ1-1; d_gene: .; abundance: many; len: 11; v_gene: TRBV20-1; CDR3nt: TGCAGTGCCTGGGCTAACACTGAAGCTTTCTTT; CDR3aa: CSAWANTEAFF
j_gene: TRBJ2-1; d_gene: TRBD2; abundance: many; len: 15; v_gene: TRBV24-1; CDR3nt: TGTGCCACCAGTGATAACGGGAGGCAGTACAATGAGCAGTTCTTC; CDR3aa: CATSDNGRQYNEQFF
j_gene: TRBJ2-3; d_gene: TRBD2; abundance: .; len: 15; v_gene: TRBV20-1; CDR3nt: TGCAGTGCTAGGTCGGGACTAGCGGGGATGGATACGCAGTATTTT; CDR3aa: CSARSGLAGMDTQYF
j_gene: TRBJ2-7; d_gene: .; abundance: many; len: 12; v_gene: TRBV12-3/TRBV12-4; CDR3nt: TGTGCCAGCAGTTTATGGGGTGGGGGACAGTACTTC; CDR3aa: CASSLWGGGQYF
j_gene: TRBJ2-2; d_gene: TRBD1; abundance: few; len: 17; v_gene: TRBV10-1; CDR3nt: TGCGCCAGCAGTGGATCCTCCGGACAGGGGAACACCGGGGAGCTGTTTTTT; CDR3aa: CASSGSSGQGNTGELFF
j_gene: TRBJ1-5; d_gene: TRBD1; abundance: many; len: 15; v_gene: TRBV28; CDR3nt: TGTGCCAGCAGTTTTCCCGGACAGGGACAGAGTCCCCAGCATTTT; CDR3aa: CASSFPGQGQSPQHF
j_gene: TRBJ1-6; d_gene: .; abundance: many; len: 13; v_gene: TRBV27; CDR3nt: TGTGCCAGCAGTGATATCTATAATTCACCCCTCCACTTT; CDR3aa: CASSDIYNSPLHF
j_gene: TRBJ1-2; d_gene: .; abundance: few; len: 15; v_gene: TRBV2; CDR3nt: TGTGCCAGCAGAGCTGACAGCCCATCTAACTATGGCTACACCTTC; CDR3aa: CASRADSPSNYGYTF
j_gene: TRBJ2-3; d_gene: TRBD2; abundance: many; len: 16; v_gene: TRBV7-8; CDR3nt: TGTGCCAGCAGCTTAGGGACTAGCGGGGTCACAGATACGCAGTATTTT; CDR3aa: CASSLGTSGVTDTQYF
j_gene: TRBJ2-1; d_gene: TRBD2; abundance: .; len: 14; v_gene: TRBV6-5; CDR3nt: TGTGCCAGCAATTTAGCGGGAGTATACAATGAGCAGTTCTTC; CDR3aa: CASNLAGVYNEQFF
j_gene: TRBJ1-3; d_gene: .; abundance: .; len: 14; v_gene: TRBV29-1; CDR3nt: TGCAGCGTTGGGGACACGAGCTCTGGAAACACCATATATTTT; CDR3aa: CSVGDTSSGNTIYF
j_gene: TRBJ2-7; d_gene: .; abundance: many; len: 14; v_gene: TRBV4-1; CDR3nt: TGCGCCAGCAGCCAACCTTCGGCTAGCTACGAGCAGTACTTC; CDR3aa: CASSQPSASYEQYF
j_gene: TRBJ2-5; d_gene: TRBD2; abundance: .; len: 13; v_gene: TRBV7-9; CDR3nt: TGTGCCAGCAGCCAAGACTATAGCGGGAGGGTGCTCTTC; CDR3aa: CASSQDYSGRVLF
j_gene: TRBJ1-5; d_gene: .; abundance: few; len: 13; v_gene: TRBV3-1; CDR3nt: TGTGCCAGCAGCTCCGCCCGCAATCAGCCCCAGCATTTT; CDR3aa: CASSSARNQPQHF
j_gene: TRBJ2-1; d_gene: TRBD2; abundance: many; len: 14; v_gene: TRBV7-3; CDR3nt: TGTGCCAGCAGGGCGGGAGGGACCTACAATGAGCAGTTCTTC; CDR3aa: CASRAGGTYNEQFF
j_gene: TRBJ2-5; d_gene: .; abundance: .; len: 15; v_gene: TRBV14; CDR3nt: TGTGCCAGCAGCCAAGCTCCAGGGGGGAGAGAGACCCAGTACTTC; CDR3aa: CASSQAPGGRETQYF
j_gene: TRBJ2-5; d_gene: .; abundance: many; len: 17; v_gene: TRBV7-8; CDR3nt: TGTGCCAGCAGCTTAACGCGGGGGCGCGTACTCCAAGAGACCCAGTACTTC; CDR3aa: CASSLTRGRVLQETQYF
j_gene: TRBJ1-1; d_gene: .; abundance: many; len: 13; v_gene: TRBV3-1; CDR3nt: TGTGCCAGCAGCCGTGAGCTTAGGACTGAAGCTTTCTTT; CDR3aa: CASSRELRTEAFF
j_gene: TRBJ1-5; d_gene: .; abundance: many; len: 13; v_gene: TRBV16; CDR3nt: TGTGCCAGCAGCCCCAACAGAAATCAGCCCCAGCATTTT; CDR3aa: CASSPNRNQPQHF
j_gene: TRBJ2-1; d_gene: .; abundance: many; len: 14; v_gene: TRBV5-5; CDR3nt: TGTGCCAGCAGCTTGAGAGGGGCAAACAATGAGCAGTTCTTC; CDR3aa: CASSLRGANNEQFF
j_gene: TRBJ2-7; d_gene: .; abundance: .; len: 12; v_gene: TRBV27; CDR3nt: TGTGCCAGCAGTTCCCCCTCGGGCGAGCAGTACTTC; CDR3aa: CASSSPSGEQYF
j_gene: TRBJ2-3; d_gene: .; abundance: many; len: 15; v_gene: TRBV5-1; CDR3nt: TGCGCCAGCAGCCTTCGTCGACAGAACACAGATACGCAGTATTTT; CDR3aa: CASSLRRQNTDTQYF
j_gene: TRBJ2-7; d_gene: .; abundance: many; len: 13; v_gene: TRBV20-1; CDR3nt: TGCAGTGCTAGTACGGGATTCTCCTACGAGCAGTACTTC; CDR3aa: CSASTGFSYEQYF
j_gene: TRBJ2-3; d_gene: .; abundance: many; len: 15; v_gene: TRBV12-3/TRBV12-4; CDR3nt: TGTGCCAGCAGCCGGAGGCGGTCGGGCACAGATACGCAGTATTTT; CDR3aa: CASSRRRSGTDTQYF
j_gene: TRBJ2-1; d_gene: .; abundance: few; len: 14; v_gene: TRBV10-3; CDR3nt: TGTGCCATCAGTGATCGGCCCAAAAAAGATGAGCAGTTCTTC; CDR3aa: CAISDRPKKDEQFF
j_gene: TRBJ1-1; d_gene: TRBD1; abundance: many; len: 14; v_gene: TRBV24-1; CDR3nt: TGTGCCACCAGAGACAGGGGGCGGAACACTGAAGCTTTCTTT; CDR3aa: CATRDRGRNTEAFF
j_gene: TRBJ2-2; d_gene: .; abundance: many; len: 14; v_gene: TRBV10-3; CDR3nt: TGTGCCATCAGTTCGCCGGGAAACACCGGGGAGCTGTTTTTT; CDR3aa: CAISSPGNTGELFF
j_gene: TRBJ2-5; d_gene: TRBD2; abundance: .; len: 19; v_gene: TRBV5-4; CDR3nt: TGTGCCAGCAGCTTGGGCTTGATTCCAAGCGCGGGGGGGCAAGAGACCCAGTACTTC; CDR3aa: CASSLGLIPSAGGQETQYF
j_gene: TRBJ2-1; d_gene: .; abundance: few; len: 17; v_gene: TRBV9; CDR3nt: TGTGCCAGCAGCGCCAGTGGCGGGCCGAGCTCCTACAATGAGCAGTTCTTC; CDR3aa: CASSASGGPSSYNEQFF
j_gene: TRBJ2-3; d_gene: TRBD2; abundance: many; len: 18; v_gene: TRBV2; CDR3nt: TGTGCCAGCAGTGAAGGACTAGCGGGAGGCGTCAGGGCAGATACGCAGTATTTT; CDR3aa: CASSEGLAGGVRADTQYF
j_gene: TRBJ1-5; d_gene: .; abundance: many; len: 15; v_gene: TRBV12-3/TRBV12-4; CDR3nt: TGTGCCAGCAGTTCAGAGGGGCGGAGCAATCAGCCCCAGCATTTT; CDR3aa: CASSSEGRSNQPQHF
j_gene: TRBJ2-2; d_gene: .; abundance: many; len: 12; v_gene: TRBV5-1; CDR3nt: TGCGCCAGCGCCCCACCGACCGGGGAGCTGTTTTTT; CDR3aa: CASAPPTGELFF
j_gene: TRBJ2-7; d_gene: TRBD1; abundance: few; len: 14; v_gene: TRBV5-1; CDR3nt: TGCGCCAGCAGCTCCCAGGGGGTTACGGGAGAGCAGTACTTC; CDR3aa: CASSSQGVTGEQYF
j_gene: TRBJ1-6; d_gene: .; abundance: many; len: 17; v_gene: TRBV28; CDR3nt: TGTGCCAGCAGTTCCCTGAATAGCAGAGAATATAATTCACCCCTCCACTTT; CDR3aa: CASSSLNSREYNSPLHF
j_gene: TRBJ2-1; d_gene: TRBD1; abundance: many; len: 13; v_gene: TRBV29-1; CDR3nt: TGCAGCGTCTTGTTACAGGGGGCGAATGAGCAGTTCTTC; CDR3aa: CSVLLQGANEQFF
j_gene: TRBJ2-3; d_gene: .; abundance: .; len: 16; v_gene: TRBV3-1; CDR3nt: TGTGCCAGCAGCCAACTCTCCCTAGCGAGCACAGATACGCAGTATTTT; CDR3aa: CASSQLSLASTDTQYF
j_gene: TRBJ1-2; d_gene: .; abundance: many; len: 15; v_gene: TRBV5-1; CDR3nt: TGCGCCAGCAGCTTTAGCTCGGGGAGTAACTATGGCTACACCTTC; CDR3aa: CASSFSSGSNYGYTF
j_gene: TRBJ1-1; d_gene: .; abundance: many; len: 14; v_gene: TRBV6-1; CDR3nt: TGTGCCAGCAGTGATAGTAGGGCGAACACTGAAGCTTTCTTT; CDR3aa: CASSDSRANTEAFF
j_gene: TRBJ2-1; d_gene: TRBD2; abundance: .; len: 16; v_gene: TRBV28; CDR3nt: TGTGCCAGCAATCTTAGCGGGGTGAGCTCCTACAATGAGCAGTTCTTC; CDR3aa: CASNLSGVSSYNEQFF
j_gene: TRBJ2-1; d_gene: TRBD2; abundance: .; len: 16; v_gene: TRBV18; CDR3nt: TGTGCCAGCTCACCACAAGATTGGACTAGCGCCAAGGAGCAGTTCTTC; CDR3aa: CASSPQDWTSAKEQFF
j_gene: TRBJ2-7; d_gene: TRBD2; abundance: many; len: 17; v_gene: TRBV24-1; CDR3nt: TGTGCCACCAGTGATAATTCAAGACTAGCGGGAGCCTGGGAGCAGTACTTC; CDR3aa: CATSDNSRLAGAWEQYF
j_gene: TRBJ2-6; d_gene: TRBD1; abundance: .; len: 16; v_gene: TRBV5-1; CDR3nt: TGCGCCAGCAGCCCGGGACAGCCCTCTGGGGCCAACGTCCTGACTTTC; CDR3aa: CASSPGQPSGANVLTF
j_gene: TRBJ1-2; d_gene: .; abundance: few; len: 12; v_gene: TRBV6-2/TRBV6-3; CDR3nt: TGTGCCAGCACTTATGCTAACTATGGCTACACCTTC; CDR3aa: CASTYANYGYTF
j_gene: TRBJ1-1; d_gene: TRBD1; abundance: many; len: 17; v_gene: TRBV12-3/TRBV12-4; CDR3nt: TGTGCCAGCAACTCCGGGACAGGGGGCCGCCTGAACACTGAAGCTTTCTTT; CDR3aa: CASNSGTGGRLNTEAFF
j_gene: TRBJ1-1; d_gene: TRBD1; abundance: many; len: 12; v_gene: TRBV5-1; CDR3nt: TGCGCCAGCAGACAAACAGGGGGCGAAGCTTTCTTT; CDR3aa: CASRQTGGEAFF
j_gene: TRBJ1-1; d_gene: TRBD1; abundance: many; len: 14; v_gene: TRBV27; CDR3nt: TGTGCCAGCCAAAGGGGACAGATGAACACTGAAGCTTTCTTT; CDR3aa: CASQRGQMNTEAFF